This T cell receptor beta chain came from a study of PD-L1 blockade in urothelial cancer. As for the study in general: After treatment start, blood was analyzed at 3 weeks (second dose) and at 6 weeks. Study-wide results and limits: Those with durable benefit had larger increases in tumor-associated blood clones at 3 weeks.

Profiled with immunoSEQ multiplex PCR; TCRdb holds only in-frame clones, not every one. The sample shows about 47,000 clones, 82% of them seen only once. CDR1 and CDR2 from the germline V gene are SGHRS and YFSETQ. The ends lost 3 bases at V and 5 bases at J; junction bases unmatched: 3. The CDR3 covers 15 residues. Comments on this clone: Its antigen is unknown.

As for time point: pretreatment peripheral blood. The sample was PBMCs, taken around atezolizumab (anti-PD-L1) treatment. The rearrangement uses TRBV5-1 and TRBJ2-3; 13 positions match TRBD2. This TCR was recovered from a man aged 50 to 60 with urothelial cancer. The CDR3 bases are TGCGCCAGCAGCTCCCGGACTAGCGGGGGAGATACGCAGTATTTT. This gives the protein CASSSRTSGGDTQYF.